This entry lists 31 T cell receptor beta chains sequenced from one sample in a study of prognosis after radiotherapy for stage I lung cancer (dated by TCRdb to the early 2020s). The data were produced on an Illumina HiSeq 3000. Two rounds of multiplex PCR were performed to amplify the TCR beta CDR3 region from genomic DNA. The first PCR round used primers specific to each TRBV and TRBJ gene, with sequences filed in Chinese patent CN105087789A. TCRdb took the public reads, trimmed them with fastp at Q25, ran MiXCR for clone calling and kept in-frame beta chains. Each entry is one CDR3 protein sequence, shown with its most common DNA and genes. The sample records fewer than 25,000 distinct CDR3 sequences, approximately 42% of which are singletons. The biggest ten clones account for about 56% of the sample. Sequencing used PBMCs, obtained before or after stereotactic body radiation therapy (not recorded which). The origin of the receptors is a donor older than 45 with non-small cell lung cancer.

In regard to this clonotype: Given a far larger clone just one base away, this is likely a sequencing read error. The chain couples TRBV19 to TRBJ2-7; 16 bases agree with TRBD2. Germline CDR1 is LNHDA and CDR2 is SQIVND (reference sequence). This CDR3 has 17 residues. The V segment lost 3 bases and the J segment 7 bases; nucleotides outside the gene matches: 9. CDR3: CASSMGTSGRAYNEQYF. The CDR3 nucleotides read TGTGCCAGTAGTATGGGGACTAGCGGGAGGGCATACAATGAGCAGTACTTC.

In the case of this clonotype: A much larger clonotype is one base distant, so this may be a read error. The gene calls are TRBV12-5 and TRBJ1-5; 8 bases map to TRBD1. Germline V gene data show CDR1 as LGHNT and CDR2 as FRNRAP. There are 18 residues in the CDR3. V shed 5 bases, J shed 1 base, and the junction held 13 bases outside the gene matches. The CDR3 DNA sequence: TGTGCTAGTGGTCCTACTCGGACAGGGTTAATAAGCAATCAGCCCCAGCATTTT. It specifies CASGPTRTGLISNQPQHF.

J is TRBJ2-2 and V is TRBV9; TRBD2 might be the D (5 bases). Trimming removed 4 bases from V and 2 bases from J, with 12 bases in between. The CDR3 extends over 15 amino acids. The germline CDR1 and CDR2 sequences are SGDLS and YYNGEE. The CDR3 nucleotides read TGTGCCAGCAGCCCCCGGGGAGACAACACCGGGGAGCTGTTTTTT. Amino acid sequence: CASSPRGDNTGELFF.

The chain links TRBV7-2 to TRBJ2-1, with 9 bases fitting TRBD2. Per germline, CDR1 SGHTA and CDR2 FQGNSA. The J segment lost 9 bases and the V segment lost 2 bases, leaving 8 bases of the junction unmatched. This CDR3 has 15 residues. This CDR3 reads CASSLSGTSNGEQFF. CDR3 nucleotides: TGTGCCAGCAGCTTAAGTGGGACTAGCAATGGTGAGCAGTTCTTC.

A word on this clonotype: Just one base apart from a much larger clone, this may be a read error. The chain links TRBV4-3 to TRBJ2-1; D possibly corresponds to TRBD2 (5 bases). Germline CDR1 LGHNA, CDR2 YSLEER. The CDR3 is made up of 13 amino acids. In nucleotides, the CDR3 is TGCGCCAGCAGCGCCGGGGTCTACAATGAGAAGTTCTTC. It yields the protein CASSAGVYNEKFF.

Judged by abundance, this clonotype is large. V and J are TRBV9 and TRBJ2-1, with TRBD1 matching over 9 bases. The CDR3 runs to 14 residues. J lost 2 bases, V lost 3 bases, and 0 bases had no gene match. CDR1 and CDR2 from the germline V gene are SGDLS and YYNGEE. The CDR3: CASSGQGAYNEQFF. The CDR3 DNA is TGTGCCAGCAGCGGACAGGGGGCCTACAATGAGCAGTTCTTC. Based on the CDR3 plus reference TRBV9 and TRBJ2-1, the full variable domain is DSGVTQTPKHLITATGQRVTLRCSPRSGDLSVYWYQQSLDQGLQFLIQYYNGEERAKGNILERFSAQQFPDLHSELNLSSLELGDSALYFCASSGQGAYNEQFFGPGTRLTVL.

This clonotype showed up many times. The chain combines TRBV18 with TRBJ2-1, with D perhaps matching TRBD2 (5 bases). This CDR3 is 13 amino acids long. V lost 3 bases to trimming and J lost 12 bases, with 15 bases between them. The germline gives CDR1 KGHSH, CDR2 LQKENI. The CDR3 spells CASSPEGVRTQFF. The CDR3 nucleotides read TGTGCCAGCTCACCCGAGGGCGTCAGAACGCAGTTCTTC.

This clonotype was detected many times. The CDR3 loop reads CASSPTGASGRIYEQYF. CDR3 sequence (DNA): TGTGCCAGCAGCCCAACAGGGGCTAGCGGGAGGATCTACGAGCAGTACTTC. The chain combines TRBV5-4 with TRBJ2-7, with 11 bases identical to TRBD2. J was trimmed by 3 bases and V by 4 bases; bases with no gene match: 12. Germline CDR1 is SGHNT and CDR2 is YYREEE (reference sequence). The CDR3 is 17 amino acids.

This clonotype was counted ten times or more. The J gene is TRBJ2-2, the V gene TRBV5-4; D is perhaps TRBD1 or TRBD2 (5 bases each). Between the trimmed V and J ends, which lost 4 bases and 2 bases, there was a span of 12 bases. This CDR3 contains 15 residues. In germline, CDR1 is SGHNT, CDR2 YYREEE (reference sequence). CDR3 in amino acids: CASSPGQANTGELFF. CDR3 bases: TGTGCCAGCAGCCCGGGGCAGGCCAACACCGGGGAGCTGTTTTTT.

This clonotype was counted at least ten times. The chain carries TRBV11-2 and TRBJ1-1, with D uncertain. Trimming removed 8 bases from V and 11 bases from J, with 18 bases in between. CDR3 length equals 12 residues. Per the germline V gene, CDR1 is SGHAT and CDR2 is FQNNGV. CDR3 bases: TGTGCCAGCGGCCCAAGCGGCTTCAGGGCTTTCTTT. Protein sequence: CASGPSGFRAFF.

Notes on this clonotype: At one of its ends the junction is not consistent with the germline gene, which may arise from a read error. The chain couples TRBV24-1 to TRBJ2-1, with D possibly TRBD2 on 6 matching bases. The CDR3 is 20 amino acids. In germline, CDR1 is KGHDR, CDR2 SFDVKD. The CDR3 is CATSYFERVGTWPLYNEQFF. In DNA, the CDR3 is TGTGCCACCAGTTATTTTGAGCGGGTCGGAACGTGGCCCCTCTACAATGAGCAGTTCTTC.

The CDR3 loop reads CASSLSEDMNTEAFF. The CDR3 bases are TGCGCCAGCAGCTTGTCCGAGGATATGAACACTGAAGCTTTCTTT. The chain combines TRBV5-1 with TRBJ1-1; D unresolved. The CDR3 loop spans 15 amino acids. Trimming removed 1 base from V and 0 bases from J, with 10 bases in between. Germline CDR1 SGHRS, CDR2 YFSETQ.

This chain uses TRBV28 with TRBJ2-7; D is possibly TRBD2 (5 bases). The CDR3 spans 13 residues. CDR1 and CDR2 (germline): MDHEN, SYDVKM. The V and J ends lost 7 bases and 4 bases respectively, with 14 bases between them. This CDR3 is CASKSRGRYEQYF. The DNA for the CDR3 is TGTGCCAGCAAGTCACGGGGTAGATACGAGCAGTACTTC.

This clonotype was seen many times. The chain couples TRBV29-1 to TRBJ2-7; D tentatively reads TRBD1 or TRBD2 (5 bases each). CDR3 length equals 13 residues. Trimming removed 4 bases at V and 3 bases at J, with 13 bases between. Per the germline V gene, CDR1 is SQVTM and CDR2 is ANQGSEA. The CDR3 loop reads CSVVGDHSYEQYF. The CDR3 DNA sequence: TGCAGCGTTGTTGGGGACCATAGCTACGAGCAGTACTTC.

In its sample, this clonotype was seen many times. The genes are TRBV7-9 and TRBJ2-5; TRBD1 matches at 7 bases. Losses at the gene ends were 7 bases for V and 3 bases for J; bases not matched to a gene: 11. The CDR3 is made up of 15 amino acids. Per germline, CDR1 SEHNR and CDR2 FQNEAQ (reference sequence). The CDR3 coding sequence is TGTGCCAGCAAAGGACGACAGGGTGGGAAAGAGACCCAGTACTTC. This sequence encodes CASKGRQGGKETQYF.

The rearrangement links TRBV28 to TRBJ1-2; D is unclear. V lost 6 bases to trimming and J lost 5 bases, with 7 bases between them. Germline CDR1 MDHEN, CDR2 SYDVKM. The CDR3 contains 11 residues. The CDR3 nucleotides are TGTGCCAGCAGCTCGCGATATGGCTACACCTTC. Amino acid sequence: CASSSRYGYTF.

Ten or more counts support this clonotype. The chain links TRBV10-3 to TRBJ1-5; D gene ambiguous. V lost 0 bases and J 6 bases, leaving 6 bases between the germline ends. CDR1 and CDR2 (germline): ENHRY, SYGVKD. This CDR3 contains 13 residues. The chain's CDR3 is CAISESKSQPQHF. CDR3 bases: TGTGCCATCAGTGAGTCGAAGAGTCAGCCCCAGCATTTT.

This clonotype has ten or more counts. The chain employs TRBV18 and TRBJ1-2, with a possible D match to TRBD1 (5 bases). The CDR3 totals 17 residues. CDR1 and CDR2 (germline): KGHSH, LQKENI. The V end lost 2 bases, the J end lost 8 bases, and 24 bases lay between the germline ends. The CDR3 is CASSPSLSPGTPGGYTF. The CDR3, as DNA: TGTGCCAGCTCACCAAGTCTCTCTCCCGGGACTCCCGGGGGCTACACCTTC.

CDR3 in amino acids: CASSVRLAGGGADTQYF. In nucleotides, the CDR3 is TGTGCCAGCAGTGTTAGGCTAGCGGGAGGGGGGGCAGATACGCAGTATTTT. The rearrangement links TRBV6-1 to TRBJ2-3, with 12 bases that match TRBD2. Germline CDR1 reads MNHNS; CDR2 reads SASEGT. The junction had 9 bases not matched to a gene; V was cut back by 4 bases and J by 4 bases. The CDR3 consists of 17 residues.

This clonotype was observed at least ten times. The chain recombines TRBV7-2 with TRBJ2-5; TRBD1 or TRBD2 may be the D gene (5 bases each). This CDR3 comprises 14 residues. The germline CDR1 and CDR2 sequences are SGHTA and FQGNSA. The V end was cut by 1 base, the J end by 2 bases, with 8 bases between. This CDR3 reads CASSLGDPQETQYF. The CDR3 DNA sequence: TGTGCCAGCAGCTTAGGGGACCCTCAAGAGACCCAGTACTTC.

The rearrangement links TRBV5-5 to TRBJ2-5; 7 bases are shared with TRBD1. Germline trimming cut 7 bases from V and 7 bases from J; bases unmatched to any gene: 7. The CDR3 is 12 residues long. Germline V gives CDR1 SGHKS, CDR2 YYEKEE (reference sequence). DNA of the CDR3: TGTGCCAGCGGACAGGTGGTGGTGACCCAGTACTTC. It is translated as CASGQVVVTQYF.

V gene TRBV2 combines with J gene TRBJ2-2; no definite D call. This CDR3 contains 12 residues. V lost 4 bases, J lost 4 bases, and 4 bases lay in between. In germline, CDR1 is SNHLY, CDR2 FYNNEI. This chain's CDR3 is CASSAGTGELFF. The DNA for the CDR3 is TGTGCCAGCAGTGCAGGCACCGGGGAGCTGTTTTTT.

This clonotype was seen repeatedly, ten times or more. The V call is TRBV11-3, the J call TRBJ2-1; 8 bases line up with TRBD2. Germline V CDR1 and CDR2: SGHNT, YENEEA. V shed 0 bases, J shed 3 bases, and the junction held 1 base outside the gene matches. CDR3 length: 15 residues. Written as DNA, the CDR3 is TGTGCCAGCAGCTTAGAAGCGGGAGTCTACAATGAGCAGTTCTTC. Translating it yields CASSLEAGVYNEQFF.

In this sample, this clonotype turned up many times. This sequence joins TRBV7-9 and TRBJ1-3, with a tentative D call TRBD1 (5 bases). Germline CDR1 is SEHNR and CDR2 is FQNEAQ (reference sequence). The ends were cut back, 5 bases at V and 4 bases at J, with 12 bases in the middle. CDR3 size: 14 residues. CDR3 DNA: TGTGCCAGCAGCAGCCACAGGCCAGGAAACACCATATATTTT. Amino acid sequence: CASSSHRPGNTIYF.

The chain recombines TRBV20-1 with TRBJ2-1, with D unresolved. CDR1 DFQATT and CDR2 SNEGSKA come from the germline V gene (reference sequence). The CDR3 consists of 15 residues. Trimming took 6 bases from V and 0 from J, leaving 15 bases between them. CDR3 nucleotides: TGCAGTGCCCGCTGGAGACTCAGCTCCTACAATGAGCAGTTCTTC. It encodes CSARWRLSSYNEQFF.

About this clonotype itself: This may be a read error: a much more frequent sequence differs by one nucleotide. CDR3 in amino acids: CASRTLLSKNIQYF. CDR3 bases: TGTGCCAGCCGTACACTACTATCCAAAAACATTCAGTACTTC. The V call is TRBV6-1, the J call TRBJ2-4; no definite D call. With 8 bases removed from V and 2 bases from J, the gap between germline ends came to 13 bases. This CDR3 is 14 amino acids long. Germline V gene sequence: CDR1 MNHNS, CDR2 SASEGT.

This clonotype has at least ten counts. CDR3 in amino acids: CASSRTGESGNTIYF. Written as DNA, the CDR3 is TGTGCCAGCAGTAGGACAGGGGAGTCTGGAAACACCATATATTTT. This chain uses TRBV6-2 or TRBV6-3 with TRBJ1-3, with 9 positions matching TRBD1. Trimming removed 5 bases from V and 1 base from J; junction bases left unmatched: 3. CDR1 is MNHEY and CDR2 is SVGEGT in the germline V gene. This CDR3 is built from 15 residues.

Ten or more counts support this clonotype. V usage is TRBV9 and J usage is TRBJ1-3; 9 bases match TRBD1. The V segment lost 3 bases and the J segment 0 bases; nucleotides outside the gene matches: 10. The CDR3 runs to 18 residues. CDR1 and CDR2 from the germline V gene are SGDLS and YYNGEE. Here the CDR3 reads CASSAGQGRILSGNTIYF. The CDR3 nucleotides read TGTGCCAGCAGCGCAGGACAGGGGCGCATTCTCTCTGGAAACACCATATATTTT.

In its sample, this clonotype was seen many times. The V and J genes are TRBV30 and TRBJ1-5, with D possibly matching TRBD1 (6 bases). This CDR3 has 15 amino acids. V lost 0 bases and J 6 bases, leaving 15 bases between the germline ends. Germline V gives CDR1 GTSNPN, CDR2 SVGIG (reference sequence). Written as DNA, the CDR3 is TGTGCCTGGAGTGTCGGGAAGCAGGGGAGTCAGCCCCAGCATTTT. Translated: CAWSVGKQGSQPQHF. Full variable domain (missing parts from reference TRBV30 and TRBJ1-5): SQTIHQWPATLVQPVGSPLSLECTVEGTSNPNLYWYRQAAGRGLQLLFYSVGIGQISSEVPQNLSASRPQDRQFILSSKKLLLSDSGFYLCAWSVGKQGSQPQHFGDGTRLSIL.

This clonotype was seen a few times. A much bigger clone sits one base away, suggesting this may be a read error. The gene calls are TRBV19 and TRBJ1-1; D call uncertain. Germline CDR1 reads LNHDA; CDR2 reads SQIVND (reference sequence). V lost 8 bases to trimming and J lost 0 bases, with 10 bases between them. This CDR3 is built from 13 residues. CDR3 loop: CASGDGLNTEAFF. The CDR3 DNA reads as TGTGCCAGTGGTGACGGCCTGAACACTGAAGCTTTCTTT.

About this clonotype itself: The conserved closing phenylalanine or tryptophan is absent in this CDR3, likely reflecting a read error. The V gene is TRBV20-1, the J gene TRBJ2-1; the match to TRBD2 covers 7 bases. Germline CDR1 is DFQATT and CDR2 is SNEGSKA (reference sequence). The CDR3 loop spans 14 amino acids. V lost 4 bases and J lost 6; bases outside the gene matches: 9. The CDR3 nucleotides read TGCAGTGCTAAGACGGGACTATCGATCAATGAGCAGTTCCTC. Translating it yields CSAKTGLSINEQFL.